This is a list of T cell receptor beta chains from one sample in a study of blood T cell repertoires in COVID-19. Generated by immunoSEQ multiplex PCR, the TCRdb table keeps only in-frame clones and is missing some. The repertoire consists of 30,000 to 40,000 clones, with approximately 91% occurring once and the leading ten covering over 2%. The sequenced sample was peripheral blood. The receptors shown here come from a man in his fifties or sixties with active COVID-19. Each CDR3 is given with its conserved first and last residue. The order of the fields is CDR3 DNA, CDR3 protein, D gene, clone size, V gene, J gene. A D gene is named only where the DNA matches it firmly. Some rows have no size entry. The others give once, few or many, or a class for an expanded clone.

cdr3_nt: TGTGCCAGTAGTATCCGGGACAGGGTTGAAGCTTTCTTT
cdr3_aa: CASSIRDRVEAFF
d_call: TRBD1
clone_size: -
v_call: TRBV19
j_call: TRBJ1-1

cdr3_nt: TGTGCCAGCAGCTTGGACGGGCAGCCCCAGCATTTT
cdr3_aa: CASSLDGQPQHF
d_call: -
clone_size: -
v_call: TRBV5-4
j_call: TRBJ1-5

cdr3_nt: TGTGCCAGCAGCTTCAGGAGGGACGGGAGAGCCAAAAACATTCAGTACTTC
cdr3_aa: CASSFRRDGRAKNIQYF
d_call: -
clone_size: -
v_call: TRBV9
j_call: TRBJ2-4

cdr3_nt: TGTGCCTGGAGCCACGACAGGGGGCGTGGAAACACCATATATTTT
cdr3_aa: CAWSHDRGRGNTIYF
d_call: TRBD1
clone_size: -
v_call: TRBV30
j_call: TRBJ1-3

cdr3_nt: TGTGCCAGCAGATGGGACAGTATGAACACTGAAGCTTTCTTT
cdr3_aa: CASRWDSMNTEAFF
d_call: TRBD1
clone_size: -
v_call: TRBV6-5
j_call: TRBJ1-1

cdr3_nt: TGTGCCGGTGACAGCAACTTACAAGAGACCCAGTACTTC
cdr3_aa: CAGDSNLQETQYF
d_call: -
clone_size: -
v_call: TRBV30
j_call: TRBJ2-5

cdr3_nt: TGTGCCAGTAGTATAGAGGTAGGGGATGGCTACACCTTC
cdr3_aa: CASSIEVGDGYTF
d_call: -
clone_size: -
v_call: TRBV19
j_call: TRBJ1-2

cdr3_nt: TGTGCCAGCAGCTTGGTACAGGGCCCCCCAGAGACCCAGTACTTC
cdr3_aa: CASSLVQGPPETQYF
d_call: -
clone_size: -
v_call: TRBV5-6
j_call: TRBJ2-5

cdr3_nt: TGTGCCAGCAGCTTAGTTTGGACTAGCGGGAGTATAGATGAGCAGTTCTTC
cdr3_aa: CASSLVWTSGSIDEQFF
d_call: TRBD2
clone_size: -
v_call: TRBV11-3
j_call: TRBJ2-1

cdr3_nt: TGCAGCGCAAGACAGGGTTCTTCCTACGAGCAGTACTTC
cdr3_aa: CSARQGSSYEQYF
d_call: TRBD1
clone_size: -
v_call: TRBV29-1
j_call: TRBJ2-7

cdr3_nt: TGTGCCAGCAGTCCCGGGACTAGCGGGTCCCGGCCGCAGTTCTTC
cdr3_aa: CASSPGTSGSRPQFF
d_call: TRBD2
clone_size: -
v_call: TRBV14
j_call: TRBJ2-1

cdr3_nt: TGTGCCAGCAGTTTCGATGAGGCAGATACGCAGTATTTT
cdr3_aa: CASSFDEADTQYF
d_call: -
clone_size: -
v_call: TRBV12-3/TRBV12-4
j_call: TRBJ2-3

cdr3_nt: TGTGCCAGCAGCTTAGGCGGGACTAGCGGTTACAATGAGCAGTTCTTC
cdr3_aa: CASSLGGTSGYNEQFF
d_call: TRBD2
clone_size: -
v_call: TRBV7-2
j_call: TRBJ2-1

cdr3_nt: TGCGCCAGCAGCCCTCGGACAGTCACCGGGGAGCTGTTTTTT
cdr3_aa: CASSPRTVTGELFF
d_call: -
clone_size: -
v_call: TRBV4-3
j_call: TRBJ2-2

cdr3_nt: TGTGCCAGCAGCCGGGACTTAAGGGGTACCGGGGACTATGGCTACACCTTC
cdr3_aa: CASSRDLRGTGDYGYTF
d_call: -
clone_size: -
v_call: TRBV3-1/TRBV3-2
j_call: TRBJ1-2

cdr3_nt: TGTGCCAGCAGTGGGGTTTCAGGAGGTGATAAGCAGTACTTC
cdr3_aa: CASSGVSGGDKQYF
d_call: -
clone_size: -
v_call: TRBV2
j_call: TRBJ2-7

cdr3_nt: TGTGCCAGCAGTGAAACTTACTTCGCCGCGACTCTCTCACCCCTCCACTTT
cdr3_aa: CASSETYFAATLSPLHF
d_call: -
clone_size: -
v_call: TRBV2
j_call: TRBJ1-6

cdr3_nt: TGTGCCAGCAGTTTATTCGGGGGTAATTACTGGTCCCAGCATTTT
cdr3_aa: CASSLFGGNYWSQHF
d_call: -
clone_size: -
v_call: TRBV27
j_call: TRBJ1-5

cdr3_nt: TGTGCCAGCAGCTTACGAGGGGGCGAGCAGTACTTC
cdr3_aa: CASSLRGGEQYF
d_call: -
clone_size: few
v_call: TRBV7-3
j_call: TRBJ2-7

cdr3_nt: TGTGCCAGCAGCGTAGGGACAGGGTCTATGAATACGCAGTATTTT
cdr3_aa: CASSVGTGSMNTQYF
d_call: TRBD1
clone_size: -
v_call: TRBV9
j_call: TRBJ2-3

cdr3_nt: TGTGCCAGCAGCCAAGATTCGCGGGGGCCCAGCAGGGAGCTGTTTTTT
cdr3_aa: CASSQDSRGPSRELFF
d_call: -
clone_size: -
v_call: TRBV4-2
j_call: TRBJ2-2

cdr3_nt: TGCGCCAGCAGCTTGGGAGGACTAGCGGGGGGGCGCACAGATACGCAGTATTTT
cdr3_aa: CASSLGGLAGGRTDTQYF
d_call: TRBD2
clone_size: -
v_call: TRBV5-1
j_call: TRBJ2-3

cdr3_nt: TGTGCCAGCACCGGGACTAGCGGGGGGTCGTCCGGGGAGCTGTTTTTT
cdr3_aa: CASTGTSGGSSGELFF
d_call: TRBD2
clone_size: -
v_call: TRBV11-2
j_call: TRBJ2-2

cdr3_nt: TGTGCCAGCAGCCCTTCTAGCGGGTTCTCCTACGAGCAGTACTTC
cdr3_aa: CASSPSSGFSYEQYF
d_call: TRBD2
clone_size: -
v_call: TRBV3-1/TRBV3-2
j_call: TRBJ2-7

cdr3_nt: TGTGCCAGCAGTTCAGCGGTCACAGATACGCAGTATTTT
cdr3_aa: CASSSAVTDTQYF
d_call: -
clone_size: -
v_call: TRBV7-3
j_call: TRBJ2-3

cdr3_nt: TGTGCCAGCAGTCCCGAAGCGCGGGGCGGCTACACCTTC
cdr3_aa: CASSPEARGGYTF
d_call: -
clone_size: -
v_call: TRBV6-5
j_call: TRBJ1-2

cdr3_nt: TGCGCCAGCAGCCCCTGGGACAGGGTCGGGTATGGCTACACCTTC
cdr3_aa: CASSPWDRVGYGYTF
d_call: TRBD1
clone_size: few
v_call: TRBV5-1
j_call: TRBJ1-2

cdr3_nt: TGCAGCGTTGGGTGGCAGCGCAATGAGCAGTTCTTC
cdr3_aa: CSVGWQRNEQFF
d_call: -
clone_size: -
v_call: TRBV29-1
j_call: TRBJ2-1

cdr3_nt: TGTGCCAGCTCACCCCGGGACATACCCACTGAAGCTTTCTTT
cdr3_aa: CASSPRDIPTEAFF
d_call: -
clone_size: -
v_call: TRBV18
j_call: TRBJ1-1

cdr3_nt: TGTGCCAGCAGAGAACAGGGGCGCGATGAGCAGTTCTTC
cdr3_aa: CASREQGRDEQFF
d_call: TRBD1
clone_size: few
v_call: TRBV12-3/TRBV12-4
j_call: TRBJ2-1

cdr3_nt: TGCGCCAGCAGCTTCAATACAGGGGGTATGAACACTGAAGCTTTCTTT
cdr3_aa: CASSFNTGGMNTEAFF
d_call: TRBD1
clone_size: -
v_call: TRBV5-1
j_call: TRBJ1-1